This record looks at one T cell receptor beta chain sequence and its context. Its antigen is undetermined. These data originate in a study of cytomegalovirus exposure and HLA in healthy donors. Only in-frame clones appear in the TCRdb table, and some are missing; sequencing was by immunoSEQ multiplex PCR. Seen here are some 250,000 clones, 90% observed once, and the top ten hold 0.37%. The CDR3 is 19 residues long. Germline lookup yields CDR1 LGHNA and CDR2 YSLEER. V was trimmed by 1 base and J by 1 base, leaving 17 bases between them. The study's findings and limits: Reports indicated that the classifier achieved high specificity and sensitivity in diagnosing cytomegalovirus status. Rare sequences made up most TCRs, while some public TCRs were found in many donors. The study flagged some 170 TCR beta chains as cytomegalovirus-associated. In vitro work confirmed that a few CMV-associated chains recognize CMV antigens.

Sequencing was done on a sample of PBMCs. V usage is TRBV4-3 and J usage is TRBJ1-6; D possibly corresponds to TRBD1 (6 bases). This clonotype originated in a woman aged 18-29 years in good health and CMV-seronegative. DNA for the CDR3: TGCGCCAGCAGCCAAGCTGGGGCAGGGGAGTGGTCCTATAATTCACCCCTCCACTTT. It translates to CASSQAGAGEWSYNSPLHF.